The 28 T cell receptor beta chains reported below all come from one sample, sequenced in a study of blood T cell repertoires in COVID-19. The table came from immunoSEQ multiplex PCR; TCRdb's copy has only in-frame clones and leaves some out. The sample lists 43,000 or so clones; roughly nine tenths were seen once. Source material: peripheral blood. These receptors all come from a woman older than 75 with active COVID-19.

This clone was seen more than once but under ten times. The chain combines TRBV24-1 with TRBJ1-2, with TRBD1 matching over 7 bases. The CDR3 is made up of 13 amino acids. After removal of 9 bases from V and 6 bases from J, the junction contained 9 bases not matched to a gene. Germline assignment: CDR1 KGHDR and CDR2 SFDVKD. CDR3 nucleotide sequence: TGTGCCACCTATGACAGGGAAGGGAATGGCTACACCTTC. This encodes CATYDREGNGYTF.

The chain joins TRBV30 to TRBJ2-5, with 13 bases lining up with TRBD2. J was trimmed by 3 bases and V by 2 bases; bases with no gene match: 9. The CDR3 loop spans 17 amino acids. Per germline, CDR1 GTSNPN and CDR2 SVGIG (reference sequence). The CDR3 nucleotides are TGTGCCTGGAGTCTAGACCGGACTAGCGGGGGAAAAGAGACCCAGTACTTC. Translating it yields CAWSLDRTSGGKETQYF.

The CDR3 is CASSPPGQGATEAFF. In nucleotides, the CDR3 is TGTGCCAGCAGCCCTCCGGGACAGGGGGCCACTGAAGCTTTCTTT. This chain joins TRBV7-3 and TRBJ1-1; 12 bases are a match to TRBD1. The CDR3 consists of 15 residues. With V trimmed by 5 bases and J by 4 bases, 5 bases remained unmatched. The germline V gene encodes CDR1 SGHTA and CDR2 FQGTGA. The full variable domain, in which reference TRBV7-3 and TRBJ1-1 provide the parts outside the CDR3, is GAGVSQTPSNKVTEKGKYVELRCDPISGHTALYWYRQSLGQGPEFLIYFQGTGAADDSGLPNDRFFAVRPEGSVSTLKIQRTERGDSAVYLCASSPPGQGATEAFFGQGTRLTVV.

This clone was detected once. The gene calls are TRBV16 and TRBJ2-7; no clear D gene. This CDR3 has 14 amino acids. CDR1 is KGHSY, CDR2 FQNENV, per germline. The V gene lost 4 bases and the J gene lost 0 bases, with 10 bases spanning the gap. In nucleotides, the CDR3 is TGTGCCAGCAGCCCCCAAAGGAGCTCCTACGAGCAGTACTTC. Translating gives CASSPQRSSYEQYF.

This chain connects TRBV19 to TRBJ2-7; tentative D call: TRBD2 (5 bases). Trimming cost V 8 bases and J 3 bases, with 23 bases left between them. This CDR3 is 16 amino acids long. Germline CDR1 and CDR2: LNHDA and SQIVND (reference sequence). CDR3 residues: CASYPTGNTFFYEQYF. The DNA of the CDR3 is TGTGCCAGTTACCCTACCGGGAACACGTTTTTCTACGAGCAGTACTTC.

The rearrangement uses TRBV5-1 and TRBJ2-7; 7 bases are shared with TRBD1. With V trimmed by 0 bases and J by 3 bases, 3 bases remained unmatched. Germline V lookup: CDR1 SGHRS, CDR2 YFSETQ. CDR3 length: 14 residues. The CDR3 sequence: CASSLEGQFYEQYF. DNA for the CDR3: TGCGCCAGCAGCTTGGAGGGACAGTTCTACGAGCAGTACTTC.

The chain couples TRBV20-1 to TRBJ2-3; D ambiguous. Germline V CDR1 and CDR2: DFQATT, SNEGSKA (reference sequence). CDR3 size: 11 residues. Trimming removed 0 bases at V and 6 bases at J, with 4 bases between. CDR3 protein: CSAREADTQYF. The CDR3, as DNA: TGCAGTGCTAGAGAAGCCGATACGCAGTATTTT.

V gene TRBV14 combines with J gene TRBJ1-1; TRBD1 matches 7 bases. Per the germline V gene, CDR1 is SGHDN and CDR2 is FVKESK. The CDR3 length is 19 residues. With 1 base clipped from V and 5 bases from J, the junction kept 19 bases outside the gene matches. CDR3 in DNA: TGTGCCAGCAGCCAAGCCGTAAGGGGGCGACGAGTCGAAGGGACTGAAGCTTTCTTT. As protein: CASSQAVRGRRVEGTEAFF.

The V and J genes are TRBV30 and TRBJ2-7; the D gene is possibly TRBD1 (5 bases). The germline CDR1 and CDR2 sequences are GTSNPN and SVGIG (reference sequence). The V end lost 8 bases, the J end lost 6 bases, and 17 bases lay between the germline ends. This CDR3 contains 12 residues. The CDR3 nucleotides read TGTGCCGGCAGGGTCTCGGCTAGCGAGCAGTACTTC. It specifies CAGRVSASEQYF.

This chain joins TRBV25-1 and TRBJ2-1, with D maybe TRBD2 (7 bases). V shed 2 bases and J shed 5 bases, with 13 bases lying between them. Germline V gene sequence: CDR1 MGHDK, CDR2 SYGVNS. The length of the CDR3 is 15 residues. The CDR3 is CASSEEGGVNNEQFF. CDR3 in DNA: TGTGCCAGCAGTGAAGAGGGGGGGGTAAACAATGAGCAGTTCTTC. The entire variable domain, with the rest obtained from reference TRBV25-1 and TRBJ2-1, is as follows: EADIYQTPRYLVIGTGKKITLECSQTMGHDKMYWYQQDPGMELHLIHYSYGVNSTEKGDLSSESTVSRIRTEHFPLTLESARPSHTSQYLCASSEEGGVNNEQFFGPGTRLTVL.

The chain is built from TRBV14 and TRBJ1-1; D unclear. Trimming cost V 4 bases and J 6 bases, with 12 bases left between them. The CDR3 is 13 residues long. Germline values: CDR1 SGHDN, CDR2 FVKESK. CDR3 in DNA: TGTGCCAGCAGCCCTCTCCTAGACTCTGAAGCTTTCTTT. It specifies CASSPLLDSEAFF.

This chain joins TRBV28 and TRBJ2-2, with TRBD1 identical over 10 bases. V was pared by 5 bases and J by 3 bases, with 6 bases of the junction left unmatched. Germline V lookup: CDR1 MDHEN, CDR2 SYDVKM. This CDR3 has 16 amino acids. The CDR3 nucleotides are TGTGCCAGCAGTCCCGGACAGGGGGGGTACACCGGGGAGCTGTTTTTT. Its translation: CASSPGQGGYTGELFF. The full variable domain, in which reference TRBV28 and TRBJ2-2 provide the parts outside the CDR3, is DVKVTQSSRYLVKRTGEKVFLECVQDMDHENMFWYRQDPGLGLRLIYFSYDVKMKEKGDIPEGYSVSREKKERFSLILESASTNQTSMYLCASSPGQGGYTGELFFGEGSRLTVL.

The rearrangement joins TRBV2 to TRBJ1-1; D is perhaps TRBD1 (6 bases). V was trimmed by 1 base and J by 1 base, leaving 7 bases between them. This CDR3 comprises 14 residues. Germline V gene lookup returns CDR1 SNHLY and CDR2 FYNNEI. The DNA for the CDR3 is TGTGCCAGCAGTGAAGACAGGGCGAACACTGAAGCTTTCTTT. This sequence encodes CASSEDRANTEAFF.

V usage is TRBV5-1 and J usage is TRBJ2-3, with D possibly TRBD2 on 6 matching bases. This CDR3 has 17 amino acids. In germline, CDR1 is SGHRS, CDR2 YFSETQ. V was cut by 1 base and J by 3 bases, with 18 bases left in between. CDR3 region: CASSLRARGLATDTQYF. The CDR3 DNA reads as TGCGCCAGCAGCTTGAGGGCCCGAGGTCTAGCGACAGATACGCAGTATTTT.

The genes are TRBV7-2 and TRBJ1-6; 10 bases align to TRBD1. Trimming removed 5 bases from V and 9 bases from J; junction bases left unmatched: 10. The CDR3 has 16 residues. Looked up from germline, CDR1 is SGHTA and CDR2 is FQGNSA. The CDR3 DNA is TGTGCCAGCAGCCCCCGACAGGGGGCTGACCCTTCACCCCTCCACTTT. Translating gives CASSPRQGADPSPLHF.

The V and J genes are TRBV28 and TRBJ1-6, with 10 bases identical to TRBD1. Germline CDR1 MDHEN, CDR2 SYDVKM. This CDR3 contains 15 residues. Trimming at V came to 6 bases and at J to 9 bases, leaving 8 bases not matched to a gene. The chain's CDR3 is CASRGGTGATSPLHF. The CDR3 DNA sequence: TGTGCCAGCAGGGGGGGGACAGGGGCTACTTCACCCCTCCACTTT.

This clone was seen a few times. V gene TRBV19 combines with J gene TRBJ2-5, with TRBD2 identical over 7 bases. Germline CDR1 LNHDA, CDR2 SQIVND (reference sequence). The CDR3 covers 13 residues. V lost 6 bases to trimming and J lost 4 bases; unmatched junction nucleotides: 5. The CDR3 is CASSSTSVETQYF. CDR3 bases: TGTGCCAGTAGCTCTACTAGCGTAGAGACCCAGTACTTC.

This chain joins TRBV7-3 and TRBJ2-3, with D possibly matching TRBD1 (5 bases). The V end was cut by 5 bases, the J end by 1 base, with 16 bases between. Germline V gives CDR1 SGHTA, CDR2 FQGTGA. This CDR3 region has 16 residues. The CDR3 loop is CASSPRAGKGTDTQYF. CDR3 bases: TGTGCCAGCAGCCCCAGGGCAGGGAAGGGCACAGATACGCAGTATTTT.

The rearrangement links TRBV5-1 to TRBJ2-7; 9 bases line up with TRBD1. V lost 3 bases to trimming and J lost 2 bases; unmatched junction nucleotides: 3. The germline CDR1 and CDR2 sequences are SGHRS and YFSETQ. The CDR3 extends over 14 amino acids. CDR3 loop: CASSSDRGPYEQYF. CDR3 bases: TGCGCCAGCAGCTCGGACAGGGGACCCTACGAGCAGTACTTC. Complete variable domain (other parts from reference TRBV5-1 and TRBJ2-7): KAGVTQTPRYLIKTRGQQVTLSCSPISGHRSVSWYQQTPGQGLQFLFEYFSETQRNKGNFPGRFSGRQFSNSRSEMNVSTLELGDSALYLCASSSDRGPYEQYFGPGTRLTVT.

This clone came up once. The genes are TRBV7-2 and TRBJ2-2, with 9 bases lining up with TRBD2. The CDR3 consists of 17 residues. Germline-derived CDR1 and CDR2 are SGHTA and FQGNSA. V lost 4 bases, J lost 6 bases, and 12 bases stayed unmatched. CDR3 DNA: TGTGCCAGCAGCTATCGGAAAGGCGGGGGGGCCGCCGGGGAGCTGTTTTTT. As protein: CASSYRKGGGAAGELFF.

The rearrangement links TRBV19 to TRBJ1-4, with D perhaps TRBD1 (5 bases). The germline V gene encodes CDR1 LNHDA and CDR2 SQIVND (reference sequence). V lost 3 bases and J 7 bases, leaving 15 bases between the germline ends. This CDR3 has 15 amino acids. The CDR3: CASSIGGAGSEKLFF. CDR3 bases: TGTGCCAGTAGTATCGGGGGAGCTGGGAGTGAAAAACTGTTTTTT.

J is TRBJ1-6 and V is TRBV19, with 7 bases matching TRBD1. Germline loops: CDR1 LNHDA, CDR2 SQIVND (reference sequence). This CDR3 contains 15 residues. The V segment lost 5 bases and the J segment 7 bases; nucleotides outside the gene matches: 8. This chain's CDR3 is CASSSLTGTNSPLHF. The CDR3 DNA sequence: TGTGCCAGTAGTTCTCTGACAGGGACCAATTCACCCCTCCACTTT. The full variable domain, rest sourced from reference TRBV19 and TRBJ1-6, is DGGITQSPKYLFRKEGQNVTLSCEQNLNHDAMYWYRQDPGQGLRLIYYSQIVNDFQKGDIAEGYSVSREKKESFPLTVTSAQKNPTAFYLCASSSLTGTNSPLHFGNGTRLTVT.

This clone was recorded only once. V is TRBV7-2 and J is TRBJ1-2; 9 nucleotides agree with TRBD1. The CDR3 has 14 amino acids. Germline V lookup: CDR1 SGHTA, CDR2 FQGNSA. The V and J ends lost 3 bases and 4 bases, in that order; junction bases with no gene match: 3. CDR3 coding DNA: TGTGCCAGCAGCTTCGGGACAGGGACCTATGGCTACACCTTC. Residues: CASSFGTGTYGYTF.

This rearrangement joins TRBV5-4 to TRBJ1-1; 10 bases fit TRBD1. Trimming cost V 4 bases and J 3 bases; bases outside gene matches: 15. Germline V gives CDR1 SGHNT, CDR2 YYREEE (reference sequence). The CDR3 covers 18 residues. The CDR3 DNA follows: TGTGCCAGCAGCCCCCAACCGGGACAGGGGATTGGGGACACTGAAGCTTTCTTT. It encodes CASSPQPGQGIGDTEAFF.

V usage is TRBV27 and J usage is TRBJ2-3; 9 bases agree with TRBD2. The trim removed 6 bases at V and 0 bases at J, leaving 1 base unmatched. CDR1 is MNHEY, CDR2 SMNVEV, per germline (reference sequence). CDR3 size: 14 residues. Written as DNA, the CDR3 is TGTGCCAGCAGAGCGGGGGGAAGCACAGATACGCAGTATTTT. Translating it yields CASRAGGSTDTQYF.

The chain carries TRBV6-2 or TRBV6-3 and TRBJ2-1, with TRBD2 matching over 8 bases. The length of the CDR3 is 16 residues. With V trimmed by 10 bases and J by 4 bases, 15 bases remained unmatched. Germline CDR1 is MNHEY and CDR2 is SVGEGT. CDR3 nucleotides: TGTGCCACCTGCCCTATCGGGGGACTAGGTTACAATGAGCAGTTCTTC. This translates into CATCPIGGLGYNEQFF.

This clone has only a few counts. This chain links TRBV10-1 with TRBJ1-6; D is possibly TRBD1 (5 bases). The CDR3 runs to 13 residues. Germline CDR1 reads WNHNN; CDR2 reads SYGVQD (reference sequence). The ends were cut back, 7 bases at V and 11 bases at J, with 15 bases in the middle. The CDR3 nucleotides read TGCGCCAGCACCGCCGGGACGGGGGCACCCCTCCACTTT. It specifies CASTAGTGAPLHF.

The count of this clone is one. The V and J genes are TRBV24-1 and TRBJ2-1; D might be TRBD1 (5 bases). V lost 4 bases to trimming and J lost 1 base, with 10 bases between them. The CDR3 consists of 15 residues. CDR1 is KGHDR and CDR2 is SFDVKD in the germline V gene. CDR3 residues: CATSDRAGSYNEQFF. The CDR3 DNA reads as TGTGCCACCAGTGACAGGGCAGGGTCCTACAATGAGCAGTTCTTC.